This entry concerns a single TCR beta chain. Its matching antigen is unknown. This record belongs to a study of siplizumab effects on memory and regulatory T cells. Study-level findings and limits: A minor share of alloreactive clones matched unstimulated subsets. Siplizumab cultures yielded proliferating Tregs whose suppressive function was not confirmed.

TCR templates, some 10^5 per sample, were assayed. Profiled with immunoSEQ multiplex PCR; TCRdb holds only in-frame clones, not every one. The sample includes around 83,000 clones, just under 90% of them seen just once. The sequence was obtained from a human donor in good health. The sample comprised CD4+ T cells sorted from blood.

The CDR3 region is CASSLDSGTFNEQFF. For the CDR3, the DNA is TGTGCCAGCAGCTTAGATAGCGGGACTTTTAACGAGCAGTTCTTC. V usage is TRBV11-3 and J usage is TRBJ2-1, with 8 bases lining up with TRBD2. The germline V gene has CDR1 SGHNT and CDR2 YENEEA. Trimming took 0 bases from V and 10 from J; bases not matched to a gene: 8. This CDR3 is 15 amino acids long.